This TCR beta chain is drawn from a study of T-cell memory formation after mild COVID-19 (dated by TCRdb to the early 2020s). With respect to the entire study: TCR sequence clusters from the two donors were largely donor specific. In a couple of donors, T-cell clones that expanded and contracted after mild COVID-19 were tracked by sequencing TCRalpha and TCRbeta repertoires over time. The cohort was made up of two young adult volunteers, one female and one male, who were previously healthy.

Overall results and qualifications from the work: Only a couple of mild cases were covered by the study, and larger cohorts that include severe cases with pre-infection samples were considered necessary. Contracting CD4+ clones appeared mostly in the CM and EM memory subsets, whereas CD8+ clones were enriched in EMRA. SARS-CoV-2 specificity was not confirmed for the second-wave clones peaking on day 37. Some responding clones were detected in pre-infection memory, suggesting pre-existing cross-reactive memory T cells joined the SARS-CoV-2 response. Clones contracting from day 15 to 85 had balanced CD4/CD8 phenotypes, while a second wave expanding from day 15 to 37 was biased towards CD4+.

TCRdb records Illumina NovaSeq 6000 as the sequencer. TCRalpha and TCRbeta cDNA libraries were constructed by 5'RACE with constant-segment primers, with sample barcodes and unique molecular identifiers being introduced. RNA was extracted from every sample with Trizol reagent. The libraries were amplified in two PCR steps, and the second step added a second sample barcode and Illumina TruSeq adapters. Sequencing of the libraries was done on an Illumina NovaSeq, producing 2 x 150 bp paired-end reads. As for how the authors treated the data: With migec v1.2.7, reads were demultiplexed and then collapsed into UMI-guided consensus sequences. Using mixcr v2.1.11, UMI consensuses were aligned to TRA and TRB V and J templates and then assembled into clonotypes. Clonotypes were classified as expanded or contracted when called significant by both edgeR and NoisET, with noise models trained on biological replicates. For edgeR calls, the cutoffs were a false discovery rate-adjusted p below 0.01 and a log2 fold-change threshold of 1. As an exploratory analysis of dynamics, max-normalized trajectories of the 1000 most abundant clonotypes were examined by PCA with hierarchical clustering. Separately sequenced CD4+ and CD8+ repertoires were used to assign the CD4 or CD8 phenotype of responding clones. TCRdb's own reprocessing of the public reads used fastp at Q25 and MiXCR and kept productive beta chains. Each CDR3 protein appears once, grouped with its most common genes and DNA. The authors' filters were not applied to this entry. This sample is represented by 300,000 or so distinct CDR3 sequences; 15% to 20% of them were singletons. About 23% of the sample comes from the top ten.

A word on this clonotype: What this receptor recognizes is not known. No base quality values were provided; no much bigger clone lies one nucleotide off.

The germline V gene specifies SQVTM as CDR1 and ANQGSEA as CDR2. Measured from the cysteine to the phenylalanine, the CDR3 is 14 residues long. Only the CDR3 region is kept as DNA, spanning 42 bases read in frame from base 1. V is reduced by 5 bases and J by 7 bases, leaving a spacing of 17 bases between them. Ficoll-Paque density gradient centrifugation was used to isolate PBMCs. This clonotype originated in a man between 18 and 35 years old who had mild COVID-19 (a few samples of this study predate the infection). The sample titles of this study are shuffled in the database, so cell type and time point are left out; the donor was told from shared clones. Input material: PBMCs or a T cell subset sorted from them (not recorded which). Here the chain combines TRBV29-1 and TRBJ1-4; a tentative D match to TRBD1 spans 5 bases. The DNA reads TGCAGCGTTACCCGGGACTACATGGGTGAAAAACTGTTTTTT. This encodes CSVTRDYMGEKLFF.